This T cell receptor beta chain was profiled in a study of T cells in localized non-small cell lung cancer. Germline V gene data show CDR1 as SGHRS and CDR2 as YFSETQ. This CDR3 is 16 amino acids long. The ends lost 1 base at V and 6 bases at J; junction bases unmatched: 10. Sequencing was performed with immunoSEQ multiplex PCR; in TCRdb, only in-frame clones are kept and a portion is missing. The data show about 2,800 clones, with about a quarter seen just once and around 10% held by the top ten. The chain employs TRBV5-1 and TRBJ2-7; 10 bases agree with TRBD1. The specimen was lung tumor tissue, collected before any cancer treatment. The TCR originated in a female donor older than 55 with stage I lung adenocarcinoma. CDR3 DNA: TGCGCCAGCAGCTTGCCCCCGGGACAGGGGAAAGGCGAGCAGTACTTC. Its protein is CASSLPPGQGKGEQYF.